This T cell receptor beta chain was sequenced during a study of cytomegalovirus exposure and HLA in healthy donors. This CDR3 is built from 15 residues. V was clipped by 4 bases and J by 2 bases, with 13 bases between them. The germline CDR1 and CDR2 sequences are SGHNT and YYREEE (reference sequence). Produced via immunoSEQ multiplex PCR; TCRdb's table is partial and in-frame only. The sample shows fewer than 300,000 clones, 85% to 90% of them seen only once. From the roughly 110-subject validation cohort, which was separate from the approximately 700-subject first cohort, the donors were drawn. Notes on the study in general: Specificity for CMV antigens was confirmed in vitro for a few of the CMV-associated chains. According to a subsequent analysis, TCR clusters from the first cohort were inclined to appear together in the 110 or so validation repertoires. Cytomegalovirus association was listed for 164 TCR beta chains.

Turning to this clone: The antigen is undetermined.

The sample consisted of PBMCs. The chain recombines TRBV5-4 with TRBJ1-3; D is uncertain. The source is a woman aged 18 to 35 in good health and CMV-seronegative. CDR3 in DNA: TGTGCCAGCAGCGCTCCGGCAGGAACTGGAAACACCATATATTTT. Amino acid sequence: CASSAPAGTGNTIYF.